Listed below are T cell receptor beta chains from one sample, sequenced in a study of control samples from healthy donors and cancer patients. Clones were sequenced by immunoSEQ multiplex PCR, and TCRdb holds only the in-frame ones, with some missing. The table includes some 130,000 clones, around 90% detected once. The sequencing sample was made of blood. These receptors were taken from a man in his late teens or twenties in good health. Each CDR3 is given with its conserved first and last residue. The D gene is left open where the match is weak. Clone size appears in some rows only: once, few, many, or a class for an expanded clone.

V gene	J gene	clone size	D gene	CDR3 DNA	CDR3 protein
TRBV2	TRBJ2-5	-	-	TGTGCCAGCAGGCGCACTAGGACAGAGCAAGAGACCCAGTACTTC	CASRRTRTEQETQYF
TRBV11-2	TRBJ1-2	-	TRBD1	TGTGCCAGCCTTGTTAAGGGACAGAGGTATGGCTACACCTTC	CASLVKGQRYGYTF
TRBV7-3	TRBJ2-1	-	-	TGTGCCAGCAGCTTATCCCAAAGCAATGAGCAGTTCTTC	CASSLSQSNEQFF
TRBV3-1/TRBV3-2	TRBJ2-2	-	-	TGTGCCAGCAGCCAAGACGGCGGCGCGAACACCGGGGAGCTGTTTTTT	CASSQDGGANTGELFF
TRBV29-1	TRBJ2-6	-	-	TGCAGCGTGGGACATACAGACTCTGGGGCCAACGTCCTGACTTTC	CSVGHTDSGANVLTF
TRBV28	TRBJ1-1	once	-	TGTGCCAGCGGCGACAGATTTAACACTGAAGCTTTCTTT	CASGDRFNTEAFF
TRBV9	TRBJ2-3	-	-	TGTGCCAGCAGCGTAGTAGGGGTACTTTCTAGCACAGATACGCAGTATTTT	CASSVVGVLSSTDTQYF
TRBV19	TRBJ2-1	-	-	TGTGCCAGTAGTATCGTCAAGGGGATAAGATATGAGCAGTTCTTC	CASSIVKGIRYEQFF
TRBV6-1	TRBJ2-4	few	-	TGTGCCAGCAGTGAAGCGGGCCAGGGGTTAGCCAAAAACATTCAGTACTTC	CASSEAGQGLAKNIQYF
TRBV30	TRBJ2-7	few	-	TGTGCCTGGAGTGTGAGAGGAACCGAGCAGTACTTC	CAWSVRGTEQYF
TRBV20-1	TRBJ1-1	once	-	TGCAGTGCTAGTAAAGGCAGCATGAACACTGAAGCTTTCTTT	CSASKGSMNTEAFF
TRBV4-1	TRBJ1-3	few	-	TGCGCCAGCAGCCTTAGGACTGGGGCCACCGCAGGGGCCGCGGGAAACACCATATATTTT	CASSLRTGATAGAAGNTIYF
TRBV29-1	TRBJ1-1	-	-	TGCAGCGCGGGGGGGACTGAAGCTTTCTTT	CSAGGTEAFF
TRBV24-1	TRBJ2-1	-	TRBD2	TGTGCCACCAGTGAAACGGCGGGGGTGACAAACAATGAGCAGTTCTTC	CATSETAGVTNNEQFF
TRBV25-1	TRBJ1-6	-	-	TGTGCCAGCAGTGAACAGCTGATGAATTCACCCCTCCACTTT	CASSEQLMNSPLHF
TRBV7-8	TRBJ2-7	-	-	TGTGCCAGCAGCCCAAGCGGGGGACAGGGTTACGAGCAGTACTTC	CASSPSGGQGYEQYF
TRBV6-6	TRBJ2-2	-	-	TGTGCCAGCAGTTCCTCAGGGACCGGGGAGCTGTTTTTT	CASSSSGTGELFF
TRBV6-5	TRBJ1-2	-	-	TGTGCCAGCAGTTTACAGGGAAACTATGGCTACACCTTC	CASSLQGNYGYTF
TRBV4-1	TRBJ2-4	-	TRBD1	TGCGCCAGCAGCCTGGGACAGGGGAACATTCAGTACTTC	CASSLGQGNIQYF
TRBV10-2	TRBJ1-6	-	-	TGCGCCAGCAGTGATAGCAGGGGATCTTCACCCCTCCACTTT	CASSDSRGSSPLHF
TRBV5-1	TRBJ1-5	few	TRBD1	TGCGCCAGCAGCTCGGACGGACAGGGGAATCAGCCCCAGCATTTT	CASSSDGQGNQPQHF
TRBV9	TRBJ2-2	-	TRBD2	TGTGCCAGCAGCGGAACGGGCGGGGGGAACACCGGGGAGCTGTTTTTT	CASSGTGGGNTGELFF
TRBV21-1	TRBJ2-7	-	-	TGTGCCAGCAGCAAAGAAGGGAGTCCCTACGAGCAGTACTTC	CASSKEGSPYEQYF
TRBV11-1	TRBJ1-2	-	-	TGTGCCAGCAGCCCTCAGGGAGCTAACTATGGCTACACCTTC	CASSPQGANYGYTF
TRBV10-3	TRBJ1-1	-	-	TGTGCCATCGGACCAGGGGAACTGAACACTGAAGCTTTCTTT	CAIGPGELNTEAFF
TRBV11-3	TRBJ2-2	-	-	TGTGCCAGCAGCTTAGATCTCCTGAATACGAACACCGGGGAGCTGTTTTTT	CASSLDLLNTNTGELFF
TRBV6-2/TRBV6-3	TRBJ2-3	-	TRBD2	TGTGCCAGCAGTTTATTCCAGCGGGAGAGGCTTACGGATACGCAGTATTTT	CASSLFQRERLTDTQYF
TRBV13	TRBJ1-2	-	-	TGTGCCAGCAGCTGGGCAGGGGATGGCTACACCTTC	CASSWAGDGYTF
TRBV5-6	TRBJ2-5	-	TRBD2	TGTGCCAGCAGCTTCTGGACTAGAGGAGAGACCCAGTACTTC	CASSFWTRGETQYF